This T cell receptor (beta chain) comes out of a study of T cell responses to AZD1222 COVID-19 vaccine. Study-wide findings and caveats: When two AZD1222 doses had been given, Spike-specific TCR breadth and depth rose. Baseline seropositives among AZD1222 recipients totaled only 5 to 7. Most donors were white British, females outnumbered males, and clonal diversity was possibly underestimated.

Method: immunoSEQ multiplex PCR; TCRdb's copy keeps in-frame clones and lacks some. The table has about 190,000 clones, 85% to 95% seen once. CDR3 size: 15 residues. The V and J ends lost 6 bases and 1 base respectively, with 12 bases between them. Germline-derived CDR1 and CDR2 are MDHEN and SYDVKM. With regard to this clone: As yet, its antigen is unknown.

This specimen was peripheral blood, taken on day 0 of AZD1222 vaccination. The clonotype was recovered from an adult in good health. This chain connects TRBV28 to TRBJ2-2; possibly TRBD1 for D (6 bases). The CDR3: CASSSGTKNTGELFF. The CDR3 DNA sequence: TGTGCCAGCAGCTCCGGGACAAAGAACACCGGGGAGCTGTTTTTT.